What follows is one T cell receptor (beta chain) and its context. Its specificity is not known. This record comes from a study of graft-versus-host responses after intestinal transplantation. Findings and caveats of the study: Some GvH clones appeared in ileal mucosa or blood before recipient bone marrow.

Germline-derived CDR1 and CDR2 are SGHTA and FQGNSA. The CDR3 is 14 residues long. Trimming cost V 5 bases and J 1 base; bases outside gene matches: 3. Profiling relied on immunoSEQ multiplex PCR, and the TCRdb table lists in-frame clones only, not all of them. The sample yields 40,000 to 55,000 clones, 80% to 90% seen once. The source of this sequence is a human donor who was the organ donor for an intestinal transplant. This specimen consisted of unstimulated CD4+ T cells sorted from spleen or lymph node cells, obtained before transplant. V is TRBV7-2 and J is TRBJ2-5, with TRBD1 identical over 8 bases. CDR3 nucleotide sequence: TGTGCCAGCAGCCAAGACAGGGGCCAAGAGACCCAGTACTTC. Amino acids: CASSQDRGQETQYF.